This T cell receptor beta chain was captured by sequencing in a study of blood T cell repertoires in COVID-19. Study-level information: COVID-19 samples, acute and convalescent, were from the United States, Italy and Spain. T cells, B-cell-depleted T cells, or PBMCs provided the cDNA or gDNA that served as material.

In Seattle, patients joined the study during active infection and were tracked longitudinally. Methods used by the authors: Nucleated cell number was recorded as an estimate derived from reference gene primer amplification. Generated by immunoSEQ multiplex PCR, the TCRdb table keeps only in-frame clones and is missing some. V and J calls and clone size are as listed in that table; D and trimming were resolved from the DNA. This table holds tens of thousands of clones, approximately 80% found once. This CDR3 spans 15 amino acids. After removal of 6 bases from V and 6 bases from J, the junction contained 7 bases not matched to a gene. The germline gives CDR1 LNHDA, CDR2 SQIVND (reference sequence).

V gene TRBV19 combines with J gene TRBJ1-6; 8 bases align to TRBD1. Sequencing was performed on peripheral blood. This TCR was sampled from a man aged 65 to 85 with COVID-19, enrolled during active disease. CDR3 loop: CASSPGQEINSPLHF. Written as DNA, the CDR3 is TGTGCCAGTAGCCCGGGACAGGAAATTAATTCACCCCTCCACTTT.